The sequence of this TCR beta chain was determined in a study of CD8 T cells in Susac syndrome. RNA, at about 0.45 to 1 ug, was reverse transcribed with random hexamers. With immunoSEQ multiplex PCR, TCR beta CDR3 was amplified across 54 Vbeta and 13 Jbeta. TCRdb reprocessed the immunoSEQ multiplex PCR reads via MiXCR and lists one record per CDR3 protein. In the table there are about 300,000 distinct CDR3 sequences, 65% to 90% of which are singletons. The CDR3 totals 13 residues. The germline CDR1 and CDR2 sequences are SGHAT and FQNNGV. V was trimmed by 5 bases and J by 5 bases, leaving 13 bases between them. The multiple sclerosis controls, all treatment-naive patients, had relapsing-remitting disease that was stable or active. Negative isolation was applied to CD8+ and CD4+ T cells, and FACS enrichment was applied to TEMRA cells.

This receptor was obtained from a human donor with multiple sclerosis. The sequencing sample was made of CD8+ T cells from PBMCs. The chain joins TRBV11-2 to TRBJ2-7; D tentatively reads TRBD1 or TRBD2 (5 bases each). CDR3 in amino acids: CASSLYSGHEQYF. Written as DNA, the CDR3 is TGTGCCAGCAGCCTCTACTCGGGGCACGAGCAGTACTTC.